A single sample gave rise to the 32 T cell receptor beta chains below, sequenced in a study of PD-1 blockade in mismatch repair-deficient tumors. TCRdb's copy holds only in-frame clones and misses some; the assay was immunoSEQ multiplex PCR. The sample records some 120,000 clones, around nine tenths being singletons. The material was peripheral blood, obtained approximately 72 weeks after starting pembrolizumab. Receptors originate from an adult with mismatch repair-deficient cancer.

The CDR3 DNA follows: TGTGCCAGCAGTGACTCTGGGACAGGACGGGATACGCAGTATTTT. This translates into CASSDSGTGRDTQYF. This chain connects TRBV6-4 to TRBJ2-3; 8 bases are a match to TRBD1. Germline V gene sequence: CDR1 MRHNA, CDR2 SNTAGT. V lost 0 bases, J lost 6 bases, and 5 bases stayed unmatched. The CDR3 sequence is 15 residues long.

V and J are TRBV4-1 and TRBJ2-1, with D perhaps matching TRBD2 (5 bases). The ends were cut back, 5 bases at V and 6 bases at J, with 20 bases in the middle. The CDR3 covers 16 residues. From germline, CDR1 is MGHRA and CDR2 YSYEKL. The CDR3 sequence is CASSNPRNSAGNEQFF. The DNA of the CDR3 is TGCGCCAGCAGCAATCCCAGGAACTCGGCGGGCAATGAGCAGTTCTTC.

This chain uses TRBV11-1 with TRBJ2-3; D gene ambiguous. The CDR3 length is 12 residues. Germline CDR1 and CDR2: SGHAT and FQDESV (reference sequence). Trimming removed 2 bases at V and 1 base at J, with 1 base between. The CDR3 bases are TGTGCCAGCAGCTTACGCACAGATACGCAGTATTTT. It encodes CASSLRTDTQYF.

This chain's CDR3 is CSVECTTDEARYGYTF. Written as DNA, the CDR3 is TGCAGCGTTGAATGTACGACGGACGAAGCACGCTATGGCTACACCTTC. The chain carries TRBV29-1 and TRBJ1-2; D unresolved. V was pared by 2 bases and J by 4 bases, with 20 bases between. The germline CDR1 and CDR2 sequences are SQVTM and ANQGSEA. The CDR3 is made up of 16 amino acids.

This clone was found a few times. This chain uses TRBV21-1 with TRBJ2-5; the D segment call TRBD2 is taken from the table without a DNA check. TRBV21-1 constitutes a pseudogene. The CDR3 length is 14 residues. The CDR3 coding sequence is TGTGCCAGCAGCAAGGGCGGTGGGAGGAGGACCCAGTACTTC. Amino acids: CASSKGGGRRTQYF.

The chain carries TRBV5-1 and TRBJ2-7; D unresolved. The germline CDR1 and CDR2 sequences are SGHRS and YFSETQ. Trimming removed 2 bases from V and 9 bases from J, with 15 bases in between. This CDR3 comprises 13 residues. CDR3 sequence: CASSFEAQTGQYF. The CDR3 DNA reads TGCGCCAGCAGCTTCGAGGCCCAGACGGGGCAGTACTTC.

This clone was detected once. The chain is built from TRBV29-1 and TRBJ2-2, with D possibly TRBD2 on 8 matching bases. The V end lost 4 bases, the J end lost 5 bases, and 20 bases lay between the germline ends. Per the germline V gene, CDR1 is SQVTM and CDR2 is ANQGSEA. The CDR3 extends over 16 amino acids. The CDR3 loop reads CSVAGRQGGGTGELFF. The DNA of the CDR3 is TGCAGCGTTGCGGGGCGACAGGGCGGGGGGACCGGGGAGCTGTTTTTT.

The chain recombines TRBV2 with TRBJ1-1; 7 bases fit TRBD1. CDR1 and CDR2 from the germline V gene are SNHLY and FYNNEI. V gave up 6 bases and J gave up 5 bases; unmatched junction bases: 9. This CDR3 region has 14 residues. The CDR3 DNA reads as TGTGCCAGCAGGCAGGGGGACAGCGGGACTGAAGCTTTCTTT. Protein sequence: CASRQGDSGTEAFF.

This chain joins TRBV28 and TRBJ2-2; maybe TRBD1 (6 bases). CDR1 and CDR2 from the germline V gene are MDHEN and SYDVKM. This CDR3 spans 15 amino acids. V lost 5 bases to trimming and J lost 3 bases, with 13 bases between them. In DNA, the CDR3 is TGTGCCAGCAGTGCCTACAGGGTGGACACCGGGGAGCTGTTTTTT. This encodes CASSAYRVDTGELFF.

This chain joins TRBV10-1 and TRBJ2-7; D tentatively fits TRBD1 or TRBD2 (5 bases each). V was pared by 5 bases and J by 9 bases, with 14 bases between. The CDR3 loop spans 12 amino acids. The V gene's germline CDR1 is WNHNN and CDR2 SYGVQD (reference sequence). The CDR3 sequence: CASSSSGGMQYF. The CDR3, as DNA: TGCGCCAGCAGTTCGAGTGGGGGAATGCAGTACTTC.

The chain links TRBV30 to TRBJ2-1, with a weak D call TRBD1 (5 bases). Germline V gives CDR1 GTSNPN, CDR2 SVGIG (reference sequence). The CDR3 is 13 amino acids. Trimming left V 0 bases short and J 5 bases short, with 8 bases between. CDR3 bases: TGTGCCTGGAGTGTTCAGGGTAACAATGAGCAGTTCTTC. Residues: CAWSVQGNNEQFF.

CDR3 DNA: TGCAGCGTTGAATCCAGGGGGCTAGGAGATACGCAGTATTTT. Protein: CSVESRGLGDTQYF. This chain joins TRBV29-1 and TRBJ2-3, with 8 bases that match TRBD1. V shed 2 bases, J shed 5 bases, and the junction held 6 bases outside the gene matches. CDR3 length: 14 residues. CDR1 and CDR2 (germline): SQVTM, ANQGSEA.

The chain links TRBV7-9 to TRBJ1-2; TRBD1 aligns across 10 bases. Germline V gene sequence: CDR1 SEHNR, CDR2 FQNEAQ (reference sequence). Losses at the gene ends were 10 bases for V and 3 bases for J; bases not matched to a gene: 5. There are 13 residues in the CDR3. DNA for the CDR3: TGTGCCATCGGACAGGGGGGGTACTATGGCTACACCTTC. This codes for CAIGQGGYYGYTF.

The chain employs TRBV5-1 and TRBJ2-1, with D possibly being TRBD2 (6 bases). Between the trimmed V and J ends, which lost 1 base and 8 bases, there was a span of 22 bases. CDR3 size: 17 residues. Per the germline V gene, CDR1 is SGHRS and CDR2 is YFSETQ. The CDR3 spells CASSLSTRLTKKHEQFF. Here the CDR3 DNA reads TGCGCCAGCAGCTTGTCGACTAGGTTGACTAAGAAGCATGAGCAGTTCTTC.

The chain uses TRBV4-3 and TRBJ1-4; no reliable D call. This CDR3 is built from 17 residues. Trimming removed 0 bases from V and 5 bases from J, with 16 bases in between. The germline V gene has CDR1 LGHNA and CDR2 YSLEER. CDR3 protein: CASSQDRHSETNEKLFF. Here the CDR3 DNA reads TGCGCCAGCAGCCAAGATCGGCACTCGGAAACAAATGAAAAACTGTTTTTT.

This rearrangement joins TRBV19 to TRBJ2-2; D is uncertain. CDR1 is LNHDA and CDR2 is SQIVND in the germline V gene (reference sequence). The germline V and J ends were trimmed by 5 bases and 2 bases, with 9 bases remaining between them. This CDR3 has 14 residues. DNA of the CDR3: TGTGCCAGTAGTGTCCTAGGCAACACCGGGGAGCTGTTTTTT. It codes for CASSVLGNTGELFF.

This sequence joins TRBV4-2 and TRBJ2-7; 8 bases are a match to TRBD1. CDR3 length equals 15 residues. After removal of 0 bases from V and 3 bases from J, the junction contained 4 bases not matched to a gene. CDR1 and CDR2 from the germline V gene are LGHNA and YNFKEQ. CDR3 nucleotides: TGTGCCAGCAGCCAAGATTTCGGGACAGGCTACGAGCAGTACTTC. Translated, it gives CASSQDFGTGYEQYF.

This chain joins TRBV2 and TRBJ2-3, with TRBD1 matching over 9 bases. CDR1 is SNHLY and CDR2 is FYNNEI in the germline V gene. The J segment lost 2 bases and the V segment lost 4 bases, leaving 4 bases of the junction unmatched. This CDR3 is 15 amino acids long. The CDR3 is CASSVGQGYTDTQYF. The CDR3 nucleotides are TGTGCCAGCAGTGTGGGACAGGGATACACAGATACGCAGTATTTT.

The CDR3 sequence is CASRHGLLEIPDTQYF. The CDR3 nucleotides are TGTGCCAGCAGGCACGGGTTGCTGGAGATACCAGATACGCAGTATTTT. V and J are TRBV27 and TRBJ2-3; no reliable D call. The V end lost 6 bases, the J end lost 4 bases, and 20 bases lay between the germline ends. The CDR3 extends over 16 amino acids. Germline assignment: CDR1 MNHEY and CDR2 SMNVEV (reference sequence).

This clone was counted a few times. V and J are TRBV6-4 and TRBJ2-3; possibly TRBD1 for D (6 bases). The germline V and J ends were trimmed by 3 bases and 3 bases, with 10 bases remaining between them. CDR3 length: 14 amino acids. The germline V gene has CDR1 MRHNA and CDR2 SNTAGT. The CDR3 loop reads CASSEAGETDTQYF. The CDR3 nucleotides read TGTGCCAGCAGTGAGGCAGGGGAAACAGATACGCAGTATTTT.

V is TRBV4-1 and J is TRBJ2-7, with 7 nucleotides matching TRBD1. Per germline, CDR1 MGHRA and CDR2 YSYEKL. This CDR3 is built from 15 residues. J gave up 0 bases and V 3 bases, and 5 bases lay outside the gene matches. CDR3 sequence: CASSHGQESSYEQYF. Here the CDR3 DNA reads TGCGCCAGCAGCCACGGACAGGAGAGCTCCTACGAGCAGTACTTC.

This chain links TRBV7-2 with TRBJ2-1, with D uncertain. The CDR3 extends over 13 amino acids. V was shortened by 1 base and J by 5 bases, with 6 bases between the two germline ends. Germline V CDR1 and CDR2: SGHTA, FQGNSA. This CDR3 reads CASSLVLDNEQFF. The DNA for the CDR3 is TGTGCCAGCAGCTTAGTATTGGACAATGAGCAGTTCTTC.

This chain connects TRBV7-9 to TRBJ2-2; possibly TRBD2 for D (5 bases). Trimming cost V 0 bases and J 6 bases, with 14 bases left between them. The CDR3 contains 16 residues. Germline V gene lookup returns CDR1 SEHNR and CDR2 FQNEAQ (reference sequence). In DNA form, the CDR3 reads TGTGCCAGCAGCTTAGCCCGGAGACTATCCCCCGGGGAGCTGTTTTTT. Its protein product is CASSLARRLSPGELFF.

The V and J genes are TRBV4-3 and TRBJ2-5; 8 bases are shared with TRBD1. The CDR3 extends over 15 amino acids. Germline V gene data show CDR1 as LGHNA and CDR2 as YSLEER. The trim removed 0 bases at V and 5 bases at J, leaving 5 bases unmatched. CDR3 sequence: CASSQDRGLRETQYF. CDR3 coding DNA: TGCGCCAGCAGCCAAGACAGGGGGCTAAGGGAGACCCAGTACTTC.

The V gene is TRBV30, the J gene TRBJ1-5; the D gene is possibly TRBD1 (5 bases). The V and J ends lost 0 bases and 2 bases respectively, with 5 bases between them. The CDR3 length is 13 residues. Germline CDR1 and CDR2: GTSNPN and SVGIG (reference sequence). CDR3 sequence (DNA): TGTGCCTGGAGTGTCAGGGGCAATCAGCCCCAGCATTTT. As protein: CAWSVRGNQPQHF.

The gene calls are TRBV9 and TRBJ1-5, with D tentatively TRBD1 (6 bases). Germline V gene lookup returns CDR1 SGDLS and CDR2 YYNGEE. CDR3 length: 15 residues. V was pared by 4 bases and J by 6 bases, with 17 bases between. The chain's CDR3 is CASSPGGGRTQPQHF. In DNA form, the CDR3 reads TGTGCCAGCAGCCCGGGTGGGGGCAGGACTCAGCCCCAGCATTTT. The whole variable domain, remainder taken from reference TRBV9 and TRBJ1-5, is DSGVTQTPKHLITATGQRVTLRCSPRSGDLSVYWYQQSLDQGLQFLIQYYNGEERAKGNILERFSAQQFPDLHSELNLSSLELGDSALYFCASSPGGGRTQPQHFGDGTRLSIL.

The chain has TRBV2 and TRBJ2-3, with no clear D. V was pared by 5 bases and J by 2 bases, with 5 bases between. The CDR3 runs 12 residues. Germline V gene data show CDR1 as SNHLY and CDR2 as FYNNEI. The CDR3 reads CASSSTTDTQYF. CDR3 DNA sequence: TGTGCCAGCAGTTCGACCACAGATACGCAGTATTTT. Combining the CDR3 with reference TRBV2 and TRBJ2-3 gives the whole variable domain EPEVTQTPSHQVTQMGQEVILRCVPISNHLYFYWYRQILGQKVEFLVSFYNNEISEKSEIFDDQFSVERPDGSNFTLKIRSTKLEDSAMYFCASSSTTDTQYFGPGTRLTVL.

This chain joins TRBV11-3 and TRBJ2-1; D uncertain. Germline V lookup: CDR1 SGHNT, CDR2 YENEEA. The CDR3 runs 17 residues. V was shortened by 1 base and J by 5 bases, with 18 bases between the two germline ends. CDR3 sequence (DNA): TGTGCCAGCAGCTTAGGTCAACGGGTCCAAATTCACAATGAGCAGTTCTTC. It is translated as CASSLGQRVQIHNEQFF.

The J gene is TRBJ2-2, the V gene TRBV19; no clear D gene. The CDR3 is made up of 14 amino acids. V dropped 1 base and J dropped 4 bases, with 7 bases sitting between them. Germline V lookup: CDR1 LNHDA, CDR2 SQIVND (reference sequence). The CDR3 region has the DNA TGTGCCAGTAGTATAGTTTTGGCCACCGGGGAGCTGTTTTTT. Encoded protein: CASSIVLATGELFF.

The chain uses TRBV5-3 and TRBJ2-2; 7 bases fit TRBD1. TRBV5-3 is filed as an ORF, its function uncertain. The CDR3 has 15 amino acids. V gave up 8 bases and J gave up 9 bases; unmatched junction bases: 16. In nucleotides, the CDR3 is TGTGCCAGCAGCGTCGACAGGGTGGATTACCGGGAGCTGTTTTTT. It encodes CASSVDRVDYRELFF.

V usage is TRBV7-8 and J usage is TRBJ2-2; possibly TRBD1 for D (5 bases). V lost 6 bases, J lost 1 base, and 21 bases lay in between. The V gene's germline CDR1 is SGHVS and CDR2 FQNEAQ. CDR3 length equals 18 residues. The CDR3 spells CASSRNRFSPRNTGELFF. CDR3 sequence (DNA): TGTGCCAGCAGTCGGAACAGGTTTAGTCCGAGGAACACCGGGGAGCTGTTTTTT.

The chain employs TRBV10-3 and TRBJ2-7; D uncertain. Germline assignment: CDR1 ENHRY and CDR2 SYGVKD. Between the trimmed V and J ends, which lost 8 bases and 2 bases, there was a span of 4 bases. This CDR3 has 10 amino acids. This chain's CDR3 is CAIGAYEQYF. The CDR3 DNA is TGTGCCATCGGTGCCTACGAGCAGTACTTC.